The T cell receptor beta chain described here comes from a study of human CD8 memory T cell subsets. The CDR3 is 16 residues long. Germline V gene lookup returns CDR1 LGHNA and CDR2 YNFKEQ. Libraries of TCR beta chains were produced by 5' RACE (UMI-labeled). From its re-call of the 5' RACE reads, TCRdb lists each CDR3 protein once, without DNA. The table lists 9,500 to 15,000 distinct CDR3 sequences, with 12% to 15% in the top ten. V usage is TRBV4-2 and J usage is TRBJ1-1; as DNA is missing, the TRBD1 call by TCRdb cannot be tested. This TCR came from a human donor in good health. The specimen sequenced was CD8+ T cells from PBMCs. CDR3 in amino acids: CASSQAGHNPNTEAFF.